This T cell receptor beta chain was identified during a study of blood T cell repertoires in COVID-19. Across the whole study: Samples came from the United States, Italy and Spain, spanning acute and convalescent COVID-19. From T cells, B-cell-depleted T cells, or PBMCs came the material, which was cDNA or gDNA.

Measured with immunoSEQ multiplex PCR; TCRdb has only the in-frame clones, and not every one. This table has tens of thousands of clones, 85% to 90% appearing once. The CDR3 has 14 amino acids. V gave up 1 base and J gave up 1 base, with 8 bases separating them. Germline V gene data show CDR1 as KGHSH and CDR2 as LQKENI. The rearrangement joins TRBV18 to TRBJ2-7; D perhaps matches TRBD1 (6 bases). This clonotype was sampled from a woman of 80 years or more with acute or convalescent COVID-19. Sequencing was done on a sample of peripheral blood. CDR3 DNA sequence: TGTGCCAGCTCACCACAGGGACAATCCTACGAGCAGTACTTC. Translation: CASSPQGQSYEQYF.